This T cell receptor beta chain was documented in a study of T cell responses to AZD1222 COVID-19 vaccine. As for the study in general: Second doses at about 4 or about 12 weeks were pooled. General study findings and limits: Just six or seven AZD1222 recipients tested seropositive at baseline. Dominant CD4 TCR responses targeted spike regions 160-218 and 743-854.

This clone was recorded a few times. The antigen is unknown. The CDR3 extends over 15 amino acids. CDR1 is MDHEN, CDR2 SYDVKM, per germline. V was shortened by 3 bases and J by 1 base, with 10 bases between the two germline ends. Sequenced by immunoSEQ multiplex PCR; TCRdb stores in-frame clones only, minus some. The sample records 65,000 to 75,000 clones, 80% to 90% being singletons. This chain uses TRBV28 with TRBJ1-5; D unresolved. The sequenced sample was peripheral blood, obtained on day 0 of AZD1222 vaccination. The sequence derives from an adult in good health. CDR3 in amino acids: CASSFGIASNQPQHF. CDR3 nucleotide sequence: TGTGCCAGCAGTTTTGGAATCGCGAGCAATCAGCCCCAGCATTTT.